The 17 T cell receptor beta chains below come from one sample, sequenced in a study of blood T cell repertoires in COVID-19. Measured with immunoSEQ multiplex PCR; TCRdb has only the in-frame clones, and not every one. The table lists nearly 90,000 clones, 75% to 90% of them singletons. The source material was peripheral blood. These receptors were obtained from a man older than 75 with acute or convalescent COVID-19.

The rearrangement joins TRBV5-4 to TRBJ2-7, with TRBD1 matching over 7 bases. The V segment lost 2 bases and the J segment 4 bases; nucleotides outside the gene matches: 9. Germline assignment: CDR1 SGHNT and CDR2 YYREEE (reference sequence). The CDR3 consists of 15 residues. The CDR3 region is CASSLSTGPQYEQYF. In DNA, the CDR3 is TGTGCCAGCAGCTTATCGACAGGGCCCCAATACGAGCAGTACTTC. The full variable domain, its missing parts supplied by reference TRBV5-4 and TRBJ2-7, is ETGVTQSPTHLIKTRGQQVTLRCSSQSGHNTVSWYQQALGQGPQFIFQYYREEENGRGNFPPRFSGLQFPNYSSELNVNALELDDSALYLCASSLSTGPQYEQYFGPGTRLTVT.

This clone was seen only once. CDR3 nucleotide sequence: TGTGCCAGCAGCTTGGGGTCGGGAGGGGAGACCCAGTACTTC. Translation: CASSLGSGGETQYF. The chain joins TRBV7-2 to TRBJ2-5; 8 bases are shared with TRBD2. From germline, CDR1 is SGHTA and CDR2 FQGNSA. This CDR3 has 14 amino acids. The V segment lost 3 bases and the J segment 5 bases; nucleotides outside the gene matches: 5.

The chain is built from TRBV7-8 and TRBJ1-2, with 9 bases identical to TRBD1. V lost 2 bases to trimming and J lost 5 bases; unmatched junction nucleotides: 6. Germline loops: CDR1 SGHVS, CDR2 FQNEAQ. The CDR3 is 15 amino acids. DNA for the CDR3: TGTGCCAGCAGCTTACAGGGACAGGGACGATATGGCTACACCTTC. Translation: CASSLQGQGRYGYTF.

V and J are TRBV27 and TRBJ1-1; D perhaps matches TRBD1 (5 bases). The length of the CDR3 is 15 residues. CDR1 is MNHEY and CDR2 is SMNVEV in the germline V gene (reference sequence). Trimming cost V 0 bases and J 6 bases, with 14 bases left between them. In DNA form, the CDR3 reads TGTGCCAGCAGTTTATCTCCAGGGTGGGCCCCTGAAGCTTTCTTT. The encoded protein is CASSLSPGWAPEAFF.

This clone came up a few times. The J gene is TRBJ1-2, the V gene TRBV14; the D gene is possibly TRBD1 (6 bases). V dropped 0 bases and J dropped 2 bases, with 10 bases sitting between them. The CDR3 has 15 amino acids. Germline V CDR1 and CDR2: SGHDN, FVKESK. CDR3 DNA sequence: TGTGCCAGCAGCCAAGATACAGGGCGGAACTATGGCTACACCTTC. It encodes CASSQDTGRNYGYTF.

This clone was detected only once. V and J are TRBV30 and TRBJ2-7; 11 nucleotides align to TRBD1. Per germline, CDR1 GTSNPN and CDR2 SVGIG (reference sequence). This CDR3 region has 14 residues. V dropped 5 bases and J dropped 5; count of bases not matched to a gene: 8. The CDR3 loop reads CAWAAGQGGNEQYF. The CDR3 DNA is TGTGCCTGGGCGGCGGGACAGGGGGGGAACGAGCAGTACTTC.

The V call is TRBV2, the J call TRBJ2-4; the match to TRBD1 covers 9 bases. In germline, CDR1 is SNHLY, CDR2 FYNNEI. Unmatched junction bases numbered 15, after V lost 6 bases and J lost 6 bases. The CDR3 consists of 17 residues. This CDR3 reads CASRRGGTGPLGNIQYF. The CDR3 DNA reads TGTGCCAGCAGGAGGGGCGGGACAGGGCCTTTAGGAAACATTCAGTACTTC.

This chain joins TRBV2 and TRBJ2-2, with 7 nucleotides matching TRBD2. Germline V lookup: CDR1 SNHLY, CDR2 FYNNEI. The CDR3 is 15 residues long. The V segment lost 6 bases and the J segment 2 bases; nucleotides outside the gene matches: 6. CDR3 sequence: CASRIGTKNTGELFF. Here the CDR3 DNA reads TGTGCCAGCAGAATTGGGACTAAAAACACCGGGGAGCTGTTTTTT.

The genes are TRBV12-3 or TRBV12-4 and TRBJ2-7; 7 bases fit TRBD1. Trimming took 6 bases from V and 2 from J; bases not matched to a gene: 4. The CDR3 has 13 residues. The CDR3 region is CASRRQGTYEQYF. CDR3 sequence (DNA): TGTGCCAGCAGGCGACAGGGAACCTACGAGCAGTACTTC.

The gene calls are TRBV6-2 or TRBV6-3 and TRBJ2-7, with a tentative D call TRBD2 (7 bases). V was clipped by 2 bases and J by 7 bases, with 21 bases between them. The CDR3 runs 16 residues. CDR1 is MNHEY, CDR2 SVGEGT, per germline. CDR3 nucleotide sequence: TGTGCCAGCAGTTACGCGGGGGCAGGTCCAGTGTGGGAGCAGTACTTC. Translated, it gives CASSYAGAGPVWEQYF.

The chain links TRBV24-1 to TRBJ1-3; possibly TRBD1 for D (6 bases). Germline V CDR1 and CDR2: KGHDR, SFDVKD. Trimming shortened V by 2 bases and J by 0 bases, and 10 bases separated the two germline ends. The CDR3 totals 16 residues. The CDR3 DNA follows: TGTGCCACCAGTGATTCTGGGGACACCTCTGGAAACACCATATATTTT. Amino acids: CATSDSGDTSGNTIYF.

This chain connects TRBV28 to TRBJ1-2; 9 bases fit TRBD1. J lost 6 bases, V lost 5 bases, and 16 bases had no gene match. This CDR3 has 17 residues. CDR1 is MDHEN, CDR2 SYDVKM, per germline. CDR3 coding DNA: TGTGCCAGCAGTCCCTCCGGGACAGGGAGGCTAACTAATGGCTACACCTTC. It is translated as CASSPSGTGRLTNGYTF.

The rearrangement links TRBV28 to TRBJ1-2, with D unclear. The V gene's germline CDR1 is MDHEN and CDR2 SYDVKM. The V end was cut by 4 bases, the J end by 0 bases, with 6 bases between. The CDR3 runs to 13 residues. CDR3 sequence reads: CASSYPANYGYTF. CDR3 in DNA: TGTGCCAGCAGTTATCCCGCTAACTATGGCTACACCTTC.

The J gene is TRBJ1-6, the V gene TRBV6-5; the D gene is possibly TRBD1 (5 bases). The CDR3 sequence is 14 residues long. Trimming shortened V by 6 bases and J by 5 bases, and 11 bases separated the two germline ends. CDR1 is MNHEY and CDR2 is SVGAGI in the germline V gene. CDR3 DNA sequence: TGTGCCAGCAGGTCAGGGTATCATAATTCACCCCTCCACTTT. It is translated as CASRSGYHNSPLHF.

The CDR3 spells CASSEAGTSGYNEQFF. The CDR3 DNA is TGTGCCAGCAGTGAAGCCGGGACTAGCGGGTACAATGAGCAGTTCTTC. The J gene is TRBJ2-1, the V gene TRBV2; 12 nucleotides line up with TRBD2. The CDR3 loop spans 16 amino acids. Germline V gene sequence: CDR1 SNHLY, CDR2 FYNNEI. The ends lost 0 bases at V and 4 bases at J; junction bases unmatched: 1.

The gene calls are TRBV29-1 and TRBJ1-1; a possible D gene is TRBD1 (5 bases). Looked up from germline, CDR1 is SQVTM and CDR2 is ANQGSEA. Trimming stripped 1 base from V and 3 bases from J, with 6 bases between. The CDR3 contains 12 residues. The CDR3 sequence: CSVEGGDTEAFF. CDR3 DNA sequence: TGCAGCGTTGAAGGGGGGGACACTGAAGCTTTCTTT.

The chain recombines TRBV4-1 with TRBJ2-1, with TRBD1 matching over 7 bases. Trimming removed 4 bases from V and 5 bases from J; junction bases left unmatched: 11. Germline CDR1 reads MGHRA; CDR2 reads YSYEKL. The length of the CDR3 is 16 residues. The CDR3 protein is CASSPAPGQRHNEQFF. CDR3 nucleotides: TGCGCCAGCAGCCCTGCCCCGGGACAGAGACACAATGAGCAGTTCTTC.